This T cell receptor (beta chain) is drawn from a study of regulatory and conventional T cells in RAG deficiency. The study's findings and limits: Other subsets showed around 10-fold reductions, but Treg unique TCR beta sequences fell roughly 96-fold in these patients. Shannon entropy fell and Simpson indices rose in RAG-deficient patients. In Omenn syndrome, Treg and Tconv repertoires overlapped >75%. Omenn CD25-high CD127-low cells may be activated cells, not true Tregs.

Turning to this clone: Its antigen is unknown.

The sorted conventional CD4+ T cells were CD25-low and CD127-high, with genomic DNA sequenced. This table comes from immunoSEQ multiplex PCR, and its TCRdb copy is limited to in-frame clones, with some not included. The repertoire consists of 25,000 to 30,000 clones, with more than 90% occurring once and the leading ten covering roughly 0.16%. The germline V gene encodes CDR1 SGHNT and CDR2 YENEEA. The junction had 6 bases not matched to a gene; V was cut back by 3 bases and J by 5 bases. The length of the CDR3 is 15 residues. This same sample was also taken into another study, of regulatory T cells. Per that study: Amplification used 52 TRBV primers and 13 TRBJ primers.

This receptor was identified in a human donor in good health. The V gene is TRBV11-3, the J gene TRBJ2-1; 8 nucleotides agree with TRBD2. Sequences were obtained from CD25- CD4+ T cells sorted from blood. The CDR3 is CASSFRGLADNEQFF. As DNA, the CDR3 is TGTGCCAGCAGCTTCCGCGGACTAGCCGACAATGAGCAGTTCTTC.